A single TCR beta chain is shown here with its context. Its antigen is unknown. In nominal health when sampled, donors likely had unrecorded immune exposures nonetheless. The data belong to a study of cytomegalovirus exposure and HLA in healthy donors. Broader study findings: Further analysis was carried out later, and it showed several of the most significant clusters appearing linked to common viral pathogens.

PCR used 60 Vbeta primers and 13 Jbeta primers. TCRdb keeps only in-frame clones here, not all; method: immunoSEQ multiplex PCR. Of approximately 210,000 clones in the sample, about 85% were seen once. The trim removed 3 bases at V and 3 bases at J, leaving 2 bases unmatched. The CDR3 totals 15 residues. CDR1 is SGHNT, CDR2 YYREEE, per germline (reference sequence). The V call is TRBV5-4, the J call TRBJ2-1, with 11 nucleotides matching TRBD1. The sample taken for sequencing was PBMCs. The clonotype comes from a woman between 50 and 59 years old in good health and CMV-seropositive. As DNA, the CDR3 is TGTGCCAGCAGCTCCGGGACAGGGGGCTACAATGAGCAGTTCTTC. Amino acid sequence: CASSSGTGGYNEQFF.